A selection of T cell receptor beta chains follows, all from one sample in a study of radiotherapy plus CTLA-4 blockade in lung cancer. Some clones are missing from TCRdb's copy, which holds only in-frame ones; the method was immunoSEQ multiplex PCR. Of some 98,000 clones detected, around 86% appear once; the ten largest clones hold about 3.5%. The sample consisted of peripheral blood, taken from a patient treated with radiotherapy plus ipilimumab. The receptor source for this set is a human donor with non-small cell lung cancer who had a partial response to radiotherapy plus ipilimumab. Both conserved end residues are part of each CDR3. A D gene is named only where the DNA matches it firmly. Where a row states a size, it is once, few, many or the class of an expanded clone; other rows omit it.

j_gene: TRBJ2-7; d_gene: TRBD1; abundance: NA; v_gene: TRBV5-5; len: 15; CDR3aa: CASSLAVGQLYEQYF; CDR3nt: TGTGCCAGCAGCTTGGCCGTGGGACAGCTCTACGAGCAGTACTTC
j_gene: TRBJ2-1; d_gene: TRBD2; abundance: NA; v_gene: TRBV18; len: 16; CDR3aa: CASSYGTSGSYNEQFF; CDR3nt: TGTGCCAGCTCGTACGGGACTAGCGGGAGTTACAATGAGCAGTTCTTC
j_gene: TRBJ2-5; d_gene: NA; abundance: NA; v_gene: TRBV10-1; len: 14; CDR3aa: CASSESAGLGTQYF; CDR3nt: TGCGCCAGCAGTGAGTCGGCGGGGCTCGGGACCCAGTACTTC
j_gene: TRBJ2-2; d_gene: TRBD1; abundance: NA; v_gene: TRBV5-1; len: 16; CDR3aa: CASSLWGTVNTGELFF; CDR3nt: TGCGCCAGCAGCTTGTGGGGGACAGTTAACACCGGGGAGCTGTTTTTT
j_gene: TRBJ2-2; d_gene: NA; abundance: NA; v_gene: TRBV9; len: 15; CDR3aa: CASSQGMGLTGELFF; CDR3nt: TGTGCCAGCAGCCAAGGAATGGGACTCACCGGGGAGCTGTTTTTT
j_gene: TRBJ2-7; d_gene: NA; abundance: NA; v_gene: TRBV19; len: 14; CDR3aa: CASSTNRHPYEQYF; CDR3nt: TGTGCCAGTAGTACAAACCGACACCCCTACGAGCAGTACTTC
j_gene: TRBJ1-2; d_gene: NA; abundance: few; v_gene: TRBV2; len: 13; CDR3aa: CASSVGTQSGYTF; CDR3nt: TGTGCCAGCAGCGTCGGGACTCAGTCGGGCTACACCTTC
j_gene: TRBJ2-2; d_gene: TRBD2; abundance: NA; v_gene: TRBV4-2; len: 17; CDR3aa: CASSSPLAGVATGELFF; CDR3nt: TGTGCCAGCAGCTCTCCACTAGCGGGAGTTGCCACCGGGGAGCTGTTTTTT
j_gene: TRBJ2-7; d_gene: TRBD2; abundance: NA; v_gene: TRBV28; len: 16; CDR3aa: CASSPSRGLASYEQYF; CDR3nt: TGTGCCAGCAGTCCTTCCCGGGGACTAGCGTCTTACGAGCAGTACTTC
j_gene: TRBJ2-3; d_gene: NA; abundance: NA; v_gene: TRBV29-1; len: 12; CDR3aa: CSVGLVSDTQYF; CDR3nt: TGCAGCGTTGGACTTGTTTCAGATACGCAGTATTTT
j_gene: TRBJ2-3; d_gene: TRBD2; abundance: NA; v_gene: TRBV2; len: 16; CDR3aa: CASSSGLAGGADTQYF; CDR3nt: TGTGCCAGCAGTTCAGGACTAGCGGGAGGGGCAGATACGCAGTATTTT
j_gene: TRBJ2-1; d_gene: NA; abundance: NA; v_gene: TRBV30; len: 14; CDR3aa: CAWQLHLSSVEQFF; CDR3nt: TGTGCCTGGCAACTACATCTATCAAGTGTTGAGCAGTTCTTC
j_gene: TRBJ1-2; d_gene: NA; abundance: NA; v_gene: TRBV20-1; len: 9; CDR3aa: CRRGTGYTF; CDR3nt: TGCAGAAGGGGTACTGGCTACACCTTC
j_gene: TRBJ2-3; d_gene: NA; abundance: NA; v_gene: TRBV1; len: 17; CDR3aa: CTSSSWSQRDVSDTQYF; CDR3nt: TGCACCAGCAGCTCCTGGAGCCAGCGGGACGTTTCAGATACGCAGTATTTT
j_gene: TRBJ2-5; d_gene: TRBD2; abundance: NA; v_gene: TRBV27; len: 14; CDR3aa: CASNPGLAVETQYF; CDR3nt: TGTGCCAGCAACCCGGGACTAGCGGTGGAGACCCAGTACTTC
j_gene: TRBJ1-1; d_gene: NA; abundance: NA; v_gene: TRBV11-2; len: 13; CDR3aa: CASSLSMNTEAFF; CDR3nt: TGTGCCAGCAGCTTGTCTATGAACACTGAAGCTTTCTTT
j_gene: TRBJ1-1; d_gene: NA; abundance: NA; v_gene: TRBV27; len: 16; CDR3aa: CASISDLGPLGTEAFF; CDR3nt: TGTGCCAGCATCTCAGATCTGGGGCCCCTGGGAACTGAAGCCTTCTTT
j_gene: TRBJ2-1; d_gene: TRBD2; abundance: NA; v_gene: TRBV9; len: 16; CDR3aa: CASSLLAGLSYNEQFF; CDR3nt: TGTGCCAGCAGCCTTCTAGCGGGACTTTCCTACAATGAGCAGTTCTTC
j_gene: TRBJ2-6; d_gene: NA; abundance: NA; v_gene: TRBV9; len: 15; CDR3aa: CASSVDFSGANVLTF; CDR3nt: TGTGCCAGCAGCGTAGACTTCTCTGGGGCCAACGTCCTGACTTTC
j_gene: TRBJ2-3; d_gene: NA; abundance: NA; v_gene: TRBV18; len: 15; CDR3aa: CASSPSRGITDTQYF; CDR3nt: TGTGCCAGCTCACCAAGCAGGGGAATAACAGATACGCAGTATTTT
j_gene: TRBJ2-1; d_gene: TRBD2; abundance: few; v_gene: TRBV11-2; len: 14; CDR3aa: CASSFGSGRGEQFF; CDR3nt: TGTGCCAGCAGCTTCGGGAGCGGGAGAGGTGAGCAGTTCTTC
j_gene: TRBJ2-7; d_gene: TRBD2; abundance: NA; v_gene: TRBV11-2; len: 15; CDR3aa: CASSLDTSGSVWQYF; CDR3nt: TGTGCCAGCAGCTTAGATACTAGCGGGAGTGTTTGGCAGTACTTC
j_gene: TRBJ2-7; d_gene: NA; abundance: NA; v_gene: TRBV29-1; len: 14; CDR3aa: CSVEDPGGYYEQYF; CDR3nt: TGCAGCGTTGAAGATCCCGGCGGTTACTACGAGCAGTACTTC
j_gene: TRBJ2-6; d_gene: NA; abundance: NA; v_gene: TRBV11-2; len: 15; CDR3aa: CASSLQGTGANVLTF; CDR3nt: TGTGCCAGCAGCTTACAGGGGACAGGGGCCAACGTCCTGACTTTC
j_gene: TRBJ2-7; d_gene: NA; abundance: NA; v_gene: TRBV7-2; len: 14; CDR3aa: CASSLGYRRYEQYF; CDR3nt: TGTGCCAGCAGCTTAGGCTACAGGCGGTACGAGCAGTACTTC
j_gene: TRBJ1-1; d_gene: TRBD1; abundance: NA; v_gene: TRBV18; len: 14; CDR3aa: CASSPTGGFTEAFF; CDR3nt: TGTGCCAGCTCCCCAACAGGGGGATTTACTGAAGCTTTCTTT
j_gene: TRBJ2-3; d_gene: NA; abundance: NA; v_gene: TRBV7-9; len: 14; CDR3aa: CASSLGGKTDTQYF; CDR3nt: TGTGCCAGCAGTCTTGGGGGCAAGACAGATACGCAGTATTTT
j_gene: TRBJ2-3; d_gene: NA; abundance: NA; v_gene: TRBV6-1; len: 14; CDR3aa: CASSESGHTDTQYF; CDR3nt: TGTGCCAGCAGTGAAAGCGGTCACACAGATACGCAGTATTTT
j_gene: TRBJ1-1; d_gene: TRBD1; abundance: NA; v_gene: TRBV6-1; len: 14; CDR3aa: CASRNGQGNTEAFF; CDR3nt: TGTGCCAGCAGAAATGGACAGGGGAACACTGAAGCTTTCTTT
j_gene: TRBJ1-1; d_gene: NA; abundance: NA; v_gene: TRBV5-1; len: 13; CDR3aa: CASAGVFGTEAFF; CDR3nt: TGCGCCAGCGCAGGGGTTTTTGGCACTGAAGCTTTCTTT
j_gene: TRBJ1-1; d_gene: TRBD1; abundance: once; v_gene: TRBV11-1; len: 14; CDR3aa: CASGDRGPNTEALF; CDR3nt: TGTGCCAGCGGGGACAGGGGACCGAACACTGAAGCTCTCTTT
j_gene: TRBJ1-5; d_gene: NA; abundance: NA; v_gene: TRBV15; len: 16; CDR3aa: CATSSHKEGSNQPQHF; CDR3nt: TGTGCCACCAGCAGCCACAAGGAGGGTAGCAATCAGCCCCAGCATTTT
j_gene: TRBJ2-3; d_gene: NA; abundance: few; v_gene: TRBV7-2; len: 14; CDR3aa: CATASASSTDTQYF; CDR3nt: TGTGCCACCGCTAGCGCCTCTAGCACAGATACGCAGTATTTT
j_gene: TRBJ2-6; d_gene: NA; abundance: NA; v_gene: TRBV13; len: 17; CDR3aa: CASSFRTVGPGANVLTF; CDR3nt: TGTGCCAGCAGTTTCCGGACAGTCGGTCCTGGGGCCAACGTCCTGACTTTC
j_gene: TRBJ2-2; d_gene: TRBD1; abundance: NA; v_gene: TRBV2; len: 15; CDR3aa: CASLDRGLSTGELFF; CDR3nt: TGTGCCAGCCTGGACAGGGGGCTTAGCACCGGGGAGCTGTTTTTT
j_gene: TRBJ1-1; d_gene: NA; abundance: NA; v_gene: TRBV5-1; len: 14; CDR3aa: CASSLGSWNTEAFF; CDR3nt: TGCGCCAGCAGCTTGGGAAGCTGGAACACTGAAGCTTTCTTT
j_gene: TRBJ2-2; d_gene: TRBD2; abundance: NA; v_gene: TRBV13; len: 15; CDR3aa: CATTGQTSGTGELFF; CDR3nt: TGTGCCACCACCGGGCAGACTAGCGGCACCGGGGAGCTGTTTTTT
j_gene: TRBJ2-7; d_gene: NA; abundance: few; v_gene: TRBV5-8; len: 14; CDR3aa: CASSLGSPGNEQYF; CDR3nt: TGTGCCAGCAGCTTGGGGTCTCCCGGGAACGAGCAGTACTTC
j_gene: TRBJ1-1; d_gene: NA; abundance: NA; v_gene: TRBV20-1; len: 11; CDR3aa: CSAREALEAFF; CDR3nt: TGCAGTGCTAGAGAGGCCCTTGAAGCTTTCTTT
j_gene: TRBJ1-1; d_gene: NA; abundance: NA; v_gene: TRBV19; len: 16; CDR3aa: CASSIEGAARNTEAFF; CDR3nt: TGTGCCAGTAGTATAGAGGGGGCAGCCCGGAACACTGAAGCTTTCTTT
j_gene: TRBJ2-5; d_gene: NA; abundance: NA; v_gene: TRBV4-1; len: 17; CDR3aa: CASSQSRGGPSQETQYF; CDR3nt: TGCGCCAGCAGCCAATCCCGAGGGGGACCATCCCAAGAGACCCAGTACTTC
j_gene: TRBJ2-1; d_gene: NA; abundance: NA; v_gene: TRBV7-9; len: 15; CDR3aa: CASSLGEWAYNEQFF; CDR3nt: TGTGCCAGCAGCTTAGGGGAGTGGGCCTACAATGAGCAGTTCTTC
j_gene: TRBJ1-2; d_gene: TRBD1; abundance: NA; v_gene: TRBV5-1; len: 15; CDR3aa: CASSQGGQVVGGYTF; CDR3nt: TGCGCCAGCAGCCAGGGGGGACAGGTAGTAGGTGGCTACACCTTC
j_gene: TRBJ2-7; d_gene: TRBD2; abundance: few; v_gene: TRBV5-5; len: 15; CDR3aa: CASSLGTSGFGEQYF; CDR3nt: TGTGCCAGCAGCTTGGGGACTAGCGGGTTTGGCGAGCAGTACTTC
j_gene: TRBJ2-1; d_gene: TRBD2; abundance: NA; v_gene: TRBV18; len: 15; CDR3aa: CASSQGVAGDNEQFF; CDR3nt: TGTGCCAGCTCACAGGGAGTAGCGGGAGATAATGAGCAGTTCTTC
j_gene: TRBJ1-4; d_gene: NA; abundance: NA; v_gene: TRBV7-8; len: 15; CDR3aa: CASSLLGGRGEKLFF; CDR3nt: TGTGCCAGCAGCTTACTGGGGGGTAGGGGTGAAAAACTGTTTTTT
j_gene: TRBJ2-5; d_gene: NA; abundance: NA; v_gene: TRBV7-7; len: 13; CDR3aa: CASSAAPRETQYF; CDR3nt: TGTGCCAGCAGCGCGGCCCCCCGGGAGACCCAGTACTTC
j_gene: TRBJ2-7; d_gene: TRBD2; abundance: NA; v_gene: TRBV20-1; len: 11; CDR3aa: CSAERGHEQYF; CDR3nt: TGCAGTGCTGAGCGGGGTCACGAGCAGTACTTC
j_gene: TRBJ2-1; d_gene: NA; abundance: once; v_gene: TRBV29-1; len: 13; CDR3aa: CSVEDSLRPWQFF; CDR3nt: TGCAGCGTTGAAGACTCCCTGCGGCCGTGGCAGTTCTTC
j_gene: TRBJ2-3; d_gene: NA; abundance: NA; v_gene: TRBV23-1; len: 15; CDR3aa: CASSRAGTGADTQYF; CDR3nt: TGCGCCAGCAGTCGGGCCGGAACGGGAGCAGATACGCAGTATTTT
j_gene: TRBJ2-2; d_gene: TRBD2; abundance: NA; v_gene: TRBV11-2; len: 16; CDR3aa: CASSSRLAGATGELFF; CDR3nt: TGTGCCAGCAGCTCAAGACTAGCGGGAGCCACCGGGGAGCTGTTTTTT
j_gene: TRBJ1-3; d_gene: TRBD1; abundance: NA; v_gene: TRBV9; len: 15; CDR3aa: CASSARDSTGNTIYF; CDR3nt: TGTGCCAGCAGCGCCCGGGACAGTACTGGAAACACCATATATTTT
j_gene: TRBJ1-1; d_gene: NA; abundance: NA; v_gene: TRBV5-8; len: 13; CDR3aa: CASSLQGNTEAFF; CDR3nt: TGTGCCAGCAGCTTACAGGGGAACACTGAAGCTTTCTTT
j_gene: TRBJ1-1; d_gene: NA; abundance: once; v_gene: TRBV5-1; len: 14; CDR3aa: CASSLGGTNTEAFF; CDR3nt: TGCGCCAGCAGCTTAGGAGGGACGAACACTGAAGCTTTCTTT
j_gene: TRBJ1-1; d_gene: NA; abundance: NA; v_gene: TRBV5-1; len: 14; CDR3aa: CASSFYRTNTEAFF; CDR3nt: TGCGCCAGCAGCTTTTATCGGACAAACACTGAAGCTTTCTTT
j_gene: TRBJ1-1; d_gene: NA; abundance: NA; v_gene: TRBV19; len: 16; CDR3aa: CASSIGRLGRSTEAFF; CDR3nt: TGTGCCAGTAGTATAGGTCGGTTGGGGAGGAGCACTGAAGCTTTCTTT
j_gene: TRBJ1-3; d_gene: NA; abundance: NA; v_gene: TRBV6-4; len: 15; CDR3aa: CASDPGRREGNTIYF; CDR3nt: TGTGCGTCCGACCCAGGGCGGCGGGAAGGAAACACCATATATTTT
j_gene: TRBJ2-2; d_gene: TRBD2; abundance: NA; v_gene: TRBV27; len: 15; CDR3aa: CASSYSGRVTGELFF; CDR3nt: TGTGCCAGCAGCTATAGCGGGAGAGTCACCGGGGAGCTGTTTTTT